This T cell receptor beta chain was sequenced for a study of T cell responses to AZD1222 COVID-19 vaccine. Study results and limitations: Baseline testing showed seropositivity in only a handful of AZD1222 recipients. Close to half of all spike-specific TCRs reportedly target regions of the variants that are unmutated. Donors were largely white British and mainly female; clonal diversity was possibly underestimated.

CDR1 and CDR2 from the germline V gene are SEHNR and FQNEAQ (reference sequence). The V and J ends lost 5 bases and 3 bases respectively, with 16 bases between them. The CDR3 covers 16 residues. The sample holds a few counts of this clone. Its specificity is unknown. Sequencing used immunoSEQ multiplex PCR; TCRdb keeps in-frame clones, though not all of them. Seen here are more than 100,000 clones, 88% observed once, and the top ten hold approximately 22%. Sequenced material: peripheral blood, taken on day 0 of AZD1222 vaccination. This TCR came from an adult in good health. V is TRBV7-9 and J is TRBJ2-2; TRBD1 might be the D (5 bases). CDR3: CASSGQGREDTGELFF. The DNA for the CDR3 is TGTGCCAGCAGCGGGCAGGGTCGTGAAGACACCGGGGAGCTGTTTTTT.